The 8 T cell receptor beta chains below come from one sample, sequenced in a study of T cell changes during pregnancy in multiple sclerosis. Sequencing was performed with immunoSEQ multiplex PCR; in TCRdb, only in-frame clones are kept and a portion is missing. The sample has around 69,000 clones; 90% are singletons. Material: peripheral blood, obtained in the second trimester of pregnancy. These receptors all stem from a female donor in good health, enrolled as a control in a pregnancy study.

CDR3 nucleotides: TGCAGCGCCAACGGGGGGCCTAACTATGGCTACACCTTC. Protein product: CSANGGPNYGYTF. V usage is TRBV29-1 and J usage is TRBJ1-2, with a possible D match to TRBD1 (6 bases). V lost 7 bases to trimming and J lost 0 bases, with 12 bases between them. Germline values: CDR1 SQVTM, CDR2 ANQGSEA. The CDR3 covers 13 residues.

The V call is TRBV6-5, the J call TRBJ2-5; possibly TRBD2 for D (7 bases). CDR1 and CDR2 from the germline V gene are MNHEY and SVGAGI. Deletions cut 2 bases from V and 7 bases from J, with 14 bases between. The CDR3 contains 14 residues. The CDR3 sequence: CASSYGSRGGTQYF. As DNA, the CDR3 is TGTGCCAGCAGTTACGGTTCGAGGGGGGGGACCCAGTACTTC.

There are a few counts of this clone. The chain carries TRBV6-5 and TRBJ1-1; 8 nucleotides align to TRBD1. CDR3 length: 15 residues. Germline trimming cut 6 bases from V and 0 bases from J; bases unmatched to any gene: 6. The germline CDR1 and CDR2 sequences are MNHEY and SVGAGI. In nucleotides, the CDR3 is TGTGCCAGCAGACCCTACAGGGGGTTGAACACTGAAGCTTTCTTT. Amino acids: CASRPYRGLNTEAFF.

This chain uses TRBV7-9 with TRBJ2-3; a possible D gene is TRBD2 (6 bases). CDR3 length equals 16 residues. The germline CDR1 and CDR2 sequences are SEHNR and FQNEAQ (reference sequence). V was pared by 5 bases and J by 1 base, with 16 bases between. The chain's CDR3 is CASSLLSRGGTDTQYF. In DNA, the CDR3 is TGTGCCAGCAGCCTTCTAAGTCGCGGGGGCACAGATACGCAGTATTTT.

This chain joins TRBV9 and TRBJ2-3, with 8 bases identical to TRBD2. The CDR3 runs 13 residues. Germline V gene sequence: CDR1 SGDLS, CDR2 YYNGEE. J gave up 1 base and V 8 bases, and 3 bases lay outside the gene matches. The DNA of the CDR3 is TGTGCCAGACCGGGGGGGCGCACAGATACGCAGTATTTT. This encodes CARPGGRTDTQYF.

CDR3 in DNA: TGTGCCATCAGTGAGTCGACAGCAGAGGAGTCGCGCTACACCTTC. This gives the protein CAISESTAEESRYTF. The gene calls are TRBV10-3 and TRBJ1-2; perhaps TRBD1 as D (5 bases). Trimming stripped 0 bases from V and 9 bases from J, with 17 bases between. Germline assignment: CDR1 ENHRY and CDR2 SYGVKD. The CDR3 has 15 amino acids.

The V and J genes are TRBV5-4 and TRBJ2-1; 12 bases agree with TRBD2. CDR1 and CDR2 (germline): SGHNT, YYREEE (reference sequence). V shed 4 bases, J shed 8 bases, and the junction held 7 bases outside the gene matches. The CDR3 sequence is 15 residues long. CDR3 in DNA: TGTGCCAGCAGCATCGCTAGCGGGGGGGCCCATGAGCAGTTCTTC. Translating gives CASSIASGGAHEQFF.

The chain has TRBV13 and TRBJ2-5; 9 bases are shared with TRBD2. The CDR3 has 16 amino acids. The V and J ends lost 5 bases and 5 bases, in that order; junction bases with no gene match: 12. Germline CDR1 reads PRHDT; CDR2 reads FYEKMQ (reference sequence). The CDR3 nucleotides read TGTGCCAGCAGCGCCGGGCGGGAGGGGTTGTACGAGACCCAGTACTTC. Translated: CASSAGREGLYETQYF.